A selection of T cell receptor beta chains follows, all from one sample in a study of OX40 agonist ivuxolimab in advanced cancers. TCRdb keeps only in-frame clones here, not all; method: immunoSEQ multiplex PCR. This sample has some 74,000 clones, with roughly 90% found just once. The material was CD4+ or CD8+ T cells sorted from blood, obtained in a trial of the OX40 agonist ivuxolimab. The receptors come from an adult with an advanced solid tumor such as melanoma, head and neck, liver or kidney cancer. Both conserved end residues are part of each CDR3. The D gene is left open where the match is weak. The listing skips clone size in some rows; elsewhere it reads once, few, many or a size class.

j_call d_call v_call clone_size cdr3_nt cdr3_aa
TRBJ1-1 NA TRBV6-6 NA TGTGCCAGCAGTTACGGGTCGGTTATGAACACTGAAGCTTTCTTT CASSYGSVMNTEAFF
TRBJ2-5 TRBD2 TRBV11-2 NA TGTGCCAGCAGCCTGGGACTAGCGGGGGAGACCCAGTACTTC CASSLGLAGETQYF
TRBJ1-5 TRBD1 TRBV11-2 NA TGTGCCAGCAGCTTAACTGACAGGGATCAGCCCCAGCATTTT CASSLTDRDQPQHF
TRBJ2-4 NA TRBV4-1 NA TGCGCCAGCAGCCAAGGGGGGCGCGGGCGTTTCTCGGGAATTCAGTACTTC CASSQGGRGRFSGIQYF
TRBJ1-2 TRBD1 TRBV5-4 NA TGTGCCAGCAGCTTGGCCAGGGGGCGGAGGGGCTACACCTTC CASSLARGRRGYTF
TRBJ1-2 NA TRBV28 NA TGTGCCAGCAGTTACCAAGGGGGGTATGGCTACACCTTC CASSYQGGYGYTF
TRBJ2-6 TRBD1 TRBV30 NA TGTGCCTGGGACAGGGGGGGGTCTGGGGCCAACGTCCTGACTTTC CAWDRGGSGANVLTF
TRBJ1-2 NA TRBV5-1 NA TGCGCCAGCAGCTTGGAGCCTGGACAGCTCTATGGCTACACCTTC CASSLEPGQLYGYTF
TRBJ2-7 TRBD1 TRBV6-1 NA TGTGCCAGCAAGGACAGGGCTACCTACGAGCAGTACTTC CASKDRATYEQYF
TRBJ1-5 NA TRBV28 NA TGTGCCAGCAGTTCGGCCGCAGCCGGGACATTGGGGCCGAGTAATCAGCCCCAGCATTTT CASSSAAAGTLGPSNQPQHF
TRBJ2-1 NA TRBV11-2 NA TGTGCCAGCAGCTTACTGACCAATGAGCAGTTCTTC CASSLLTNEQFF
TRBJ1-2 NA TRBV29-1 NA TGCAGCGTTGGATCCGGGACCTATGGCTACACCTTC CSVGSGTYGYTF
TRBJ2-4 TRBD2 TRBV19 NA TGTGCCAGTAGTATAGAACGGGGGGTTCTTCAAGACATTCAGTACTTC CASSIERGVLQDIQYF
TRBJ2-2 NA TRBV11-3 few TGTGCCAGCAGCCCCCAGGAGGGGGCGGGGAACACCGGGGAGCTGTTTTTT CASSPQEGAGNTGELFF
TRBJ2-3 NA TRBV6-6 once TGTGCCAGCCAGAGGGGGGGGGATACAGATACGCAGTATTTT CASQRGGDTDTQYF
TRBJ2-3 NA TRBV5-1 NA TGCGCCAGCAGCTTGGGGCTCTATGCGGATTTCACAGATACGCAGTATTTT CASSLGLYADFTDTQYF
TRBJ2-1 NA TRBV29-1 NA TGCAGCGTTGCAACCGACGCGCAGTTCTTC CSVATDAQFF
TRBJ1-3 NA TRBV28 NA TGTGCCAGCATGGGAGGTGACGAGGCTGGAAACACCATATATTTT CASMGGDEAGNTIYF
TRBJ1-5 TRBD1 TRBV19 NA TGTGCCAGTAGTAGAGACAGGGTCGGCGGCAATCAGCCCCAGCATTTT CASSRDRVGGNQPQHF
TRBJ1-3 TRBD1 TRBV7-2 NA TGTGCCAGCAGCGAGCGACAGGGGGCTGGAAACACCATATATTTT CASSERQGAGNTIYF
TRBJ1-4 TRBD1 TRBV15 few TGTGCCACCAGCAGAGATCGACAGGGATGGGAAAAACTGTTTTTT CATSRDRQGWEKLFF
TRBJ2-1 TRBD2 TRBV10-3 NA TGTGCCATCAGTGCTAGCGGGGCTTACAATGAGCAGTTCTTC CAISASGAYNEQFF